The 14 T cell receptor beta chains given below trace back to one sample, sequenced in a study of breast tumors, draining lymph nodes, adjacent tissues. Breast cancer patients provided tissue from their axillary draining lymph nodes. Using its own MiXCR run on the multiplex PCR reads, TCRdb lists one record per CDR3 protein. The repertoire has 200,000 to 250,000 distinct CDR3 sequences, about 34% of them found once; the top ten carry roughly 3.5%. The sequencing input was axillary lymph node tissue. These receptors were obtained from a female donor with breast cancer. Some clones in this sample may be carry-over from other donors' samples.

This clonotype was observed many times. The CDR3 region is CASSLMSVSYEQYF. CDR3 bases: TGTGCCAGCAGCTTAATGTCGGTCTCCTACGAGCAGTACTTC. This chain uses TRBV7-3 with TRBJ2-7, with D unclear. Looked up from germline, CDR1 is SGHTA and CDR2 is FQGTGA. Trimming removed 1 base at V and 0 bases at J, with 7 bases between. The CDR3 spans 14 residues.

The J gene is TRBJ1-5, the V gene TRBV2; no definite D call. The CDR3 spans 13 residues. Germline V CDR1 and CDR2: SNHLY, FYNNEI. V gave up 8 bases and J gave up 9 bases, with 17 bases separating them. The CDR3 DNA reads TGTGCCAGCTGGGTGGGAGGGAGTGGGCCCCAGCATTTT. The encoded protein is CASWVGGSGPQHF.

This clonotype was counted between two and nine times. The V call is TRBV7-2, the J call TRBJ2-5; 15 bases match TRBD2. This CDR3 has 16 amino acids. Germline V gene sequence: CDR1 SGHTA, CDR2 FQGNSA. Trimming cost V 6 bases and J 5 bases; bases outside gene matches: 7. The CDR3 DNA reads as TGTGCCAGCAGACATGGACTAGCGGGAGGGGGGGAGACCCAGTACTTC. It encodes CASRHGLAGGGETQYF.

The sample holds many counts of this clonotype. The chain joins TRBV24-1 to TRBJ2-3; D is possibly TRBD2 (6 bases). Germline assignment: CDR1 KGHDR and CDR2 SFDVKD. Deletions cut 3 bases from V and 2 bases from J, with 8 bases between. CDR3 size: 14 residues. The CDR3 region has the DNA TGTGCCACCAGTGATCCGGACTACACAGATACGCAGTATTTT. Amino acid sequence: CATSDPDYTDTQYF.

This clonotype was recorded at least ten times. The CDR3 reads CASSLAATNTGELFF. The DNA of the CDR3 is TGTGCCAGCAGCTTGGCAGCAACAAACACCGGGGAGCTGTTTTTT. The chain combines TRBV7-3 with TRBJ2-2; D is uncertain. Germline CDR1 reads SGHTA; CDR2 reads FQGTGA. Trimming cost V 3 bases and J 2 bases, with 10 bases left between them. The CDR3 is 15 residues long.

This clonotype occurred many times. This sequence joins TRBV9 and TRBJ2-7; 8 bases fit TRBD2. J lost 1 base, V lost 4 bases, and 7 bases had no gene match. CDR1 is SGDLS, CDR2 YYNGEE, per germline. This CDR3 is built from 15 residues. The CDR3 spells CASSPDLAGSYEQYF. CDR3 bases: TGTGCCAGCAGCCCCGATTTAGCGGGATCCTACGAGCAGTACTTC.

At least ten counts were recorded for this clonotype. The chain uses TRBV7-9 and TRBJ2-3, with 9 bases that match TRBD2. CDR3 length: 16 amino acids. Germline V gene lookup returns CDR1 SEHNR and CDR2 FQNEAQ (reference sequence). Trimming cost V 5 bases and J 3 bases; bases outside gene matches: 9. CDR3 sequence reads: CASSPAAGGETDTQYF. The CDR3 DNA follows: TGTGCCAGCAGCCCCGCCGCGGGGGGGGAAACAGATACGCAGTATTTT.

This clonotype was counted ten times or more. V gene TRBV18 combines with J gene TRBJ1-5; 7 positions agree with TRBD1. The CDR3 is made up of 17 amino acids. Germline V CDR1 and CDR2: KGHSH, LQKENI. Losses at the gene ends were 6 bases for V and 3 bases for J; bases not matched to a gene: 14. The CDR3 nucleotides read TGTGCCAGCTCCCCCGGGACAAGAGGGGGCCCCAATCAGCCCCAGCATTTT. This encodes CASSPGTRGGPNQPQHF. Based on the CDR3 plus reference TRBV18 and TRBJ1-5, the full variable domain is NAGVMQNPRHLVRRRGQEARLRCSPMKGHSHVYWYRQLPEEGLKFMVYLQKENIIDESGMPKERFSAEFPKEGPSILRIQQVVRGDSAAYFCASSPGTRGGPNQPQHFGDGTRLSIL.

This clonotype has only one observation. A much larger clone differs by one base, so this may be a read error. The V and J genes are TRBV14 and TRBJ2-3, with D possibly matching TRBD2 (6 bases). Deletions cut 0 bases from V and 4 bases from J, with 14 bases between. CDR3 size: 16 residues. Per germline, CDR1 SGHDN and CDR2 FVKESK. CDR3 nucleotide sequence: TGTGCCAGCAGCCAAGATTATGGATCTAGCGCAGATACGCAGTATTTT. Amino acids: CASSQDYGSSADTQYF.

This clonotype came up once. As DNA, the CDR3 is TGTGCCAGCAGCCCCCTGACCGGGACAGGGTATCATGAGCAGTTCTTC. This translates into CASSPLTGTGYHEQFF. This chain joins TRBV5-4 and TRBJ2-1, with 9 bases fitting TRBD1. The CDR3 consists of 16 residues. V gave up 4 bases and J gave up 8 bases; unmatched junction bases: 13. The V gene's germline CDR1 is SGHNT and CDR2 YYREEE (reference sequence).

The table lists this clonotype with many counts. CDR3 bases: TGTGCCAGCGCCGTCCCGCGGGCATTCGGCACCGGGGAGCTGTTTTTT. This codes for CASAVPRAFGTGELFF. The rearrangement joins TRBV7-9 to TRBJ2-2, with D possibly being TRBD2 (5 bases). The germline CDR1 and CDR2 sequences are SEHNR and FQNEAQ (reference sequence). V shed 8 bases and J shed 4 bases, with 20 bases lying between them. CDR3 size: 16 residues.

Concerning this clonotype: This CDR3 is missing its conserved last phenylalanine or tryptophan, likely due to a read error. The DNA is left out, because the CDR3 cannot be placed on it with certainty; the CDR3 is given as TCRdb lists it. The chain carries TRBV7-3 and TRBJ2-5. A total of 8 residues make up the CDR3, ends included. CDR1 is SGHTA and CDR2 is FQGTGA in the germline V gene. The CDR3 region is CASSRQNT.

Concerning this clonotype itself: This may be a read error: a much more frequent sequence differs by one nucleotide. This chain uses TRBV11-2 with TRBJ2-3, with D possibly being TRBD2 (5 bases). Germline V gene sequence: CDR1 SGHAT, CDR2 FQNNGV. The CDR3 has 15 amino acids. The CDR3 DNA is TGTGCCGGCAGCCCAAGGGAGCGGACGGGAGATACGCAGTATTTT. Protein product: CAGSPRERTGDTQYF.

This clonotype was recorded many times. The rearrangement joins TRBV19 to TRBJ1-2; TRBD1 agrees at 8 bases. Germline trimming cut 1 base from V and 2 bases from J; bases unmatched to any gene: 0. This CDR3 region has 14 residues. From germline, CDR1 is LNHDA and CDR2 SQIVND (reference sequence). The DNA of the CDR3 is TGTGCCAGTAGTATAGGGACAGGGAACTATGGCTACACCTTC. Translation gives CASSIGTGNYGYTF.